The next 20 T cell receptor beta chains were all read from a single sample in a study of early T cells in non-severe SARS-CoV-2 infection. TCRdb itself ran the 5' RACE reads through MiXCR, one entry per CDR3 protein. The sample shows tens of thousands of distinct CDR3 sequences, roughly 5% of them seen only once. Sample: whole blood. The receptors originated from an adult who was a healthcare worker with PCR-confirmed SARS-CoV-2 infection or an uninfected control (not recorded which).

This clonotype is termed medium-sized. The chain carries TRBV4-1 and TRBJ2-1; TRBD1 might be the D (6 bases). V lost 0 bases, J lost 0 bases, and 15 bases lay in between. The germline V gene encodes CDR1 MGHRA and CDR2 YSYEKL. CDR3 length equals 18 residues. The CDR3 DNA reads TGCGCCAGCAGCCAAGACACTACCGGGACACGCTCCTACAATGAGCAGTTCTTC. Its translation is CASSQDTTGTRSYNEQFF.

This clonotype was counted ten times or more. The chain couples TRBV2 to TRBJ2-1; TRBD1 agrees at 7 bases. CDR1 and CDR2 from the germline V gene are SNHLY and FYNNEI. The CDR3 loop spans 14 amino acids. J lost 4 bases, V lost 5 bases, and 5 bases had no gene match. The CDR3 protein is CASSIQGKYNEQFF. Here the CDR3 DNA reads TGTGCCAGCAGTATACAGGGGAAGTACAATGAGCAGTTCTTC.

This clonotype was found many times. This chain uses TRBV18 with TRBJ2-7, with D perhaps matching TRBD1 (6 bases). The germline V and J ends were trimmed by 4 bases and 6 bases, with 19 bases remaining between them. Per the germline V gene, CDR1 is KGHSH and CDR2 is LQKENI. This CDR3 comprises 15 residues. The CDR3, as DNA: TGTGCCAGCTCACGCACAATGCAGGGGTTGTGCGAGCAGTACGTC. It translates to CASSRTMQGLCEQYV.

Ten or more counts support this clonotype. The chain uses TRBV4-1 and TRBJ2-1, with D possibly TRBD2 on 6 matching bases. V gave up 0 bases and J gave up 3 bases, with 18 bases separating them. Germline CDR1 reads MGHRA; CDR2 reads YSYEKL. The CDR3 is 18 amino acids. The chain's CDR3 is CASSQDDGWEVYYNEQFF. CDR3 coding DNA: TGCGCCAGCAGCCAAGATGACGGGTGGGAGGTGTACTACAATGAGCAGTTCTTC.

Sample share makes this clonotype medium-sized. This rearrangement joins TRBV3-1 to TRBJ1-2, with D unresolved. Germline-derived CDR1 and CDR2 are LGHDT and YNNKEL (reference sequence). CDR3 length equals 14 residues. V was cut by 0 bases and J by 2 bases, with 7 bases left in between. The CDR3 bases are TGTGCCAGCAGCCAAGAAGGAGAAAACTATGGCTACACCTTC. Its protein product is CASSQEGENYGYTF.

This clonotype was seen many times. V is TRBV20-1 and J is TRBJ1-5; a weak D match, TRBD1 (5 bases). Between the trimmed V and J ends, which lost 3 bases and 0 bases, there was a span of 15 bases. This CDR3 has 16 amino acids. Germline CDR1 DFQATT, CDR2 SNEGSKA (reference sequence). The CDR3 protein is CSASPLSGVSNQPQHF. The CDR3 coding sequence is TGCAGTGCTAGTCCCCTTTCGGGGGTTAGCAATCAGCCCCAGCATTTT.

Details on this clonotype: The junction differs from germline at one of its ends, possibly a read error. The rearrangement links TRBV14 to TRBJ2-3, with D perhaps assigned TRBD1 or TRBD2 (5 bases each). Germline-derived CDR1 and CDR2 are SGHDN and FVKESK. The CDR3 extends over 16 amino acids. CDR3 DNA sequence: TGTGCCCGCAGCCTAATCGGGACCAGCGCAACAAAGCCGCAGTATTTT. As protein: CARSLIGTSATKPQYF.

This clonotype was observed a few times. This chain joins TRBV7-9 and TRBJ1-6; D is ambiguous. Trimming removed 1 base at V and 7 bases at J, with 8 bases between. Germline CDR1 is SEHNR and CDR2 is FQNEAQ (reference sequence). The CDR3 has 14 residues. The CDR3: CASSLEYENSPLHF. DNA of the CDR3: TGTGCCAGCAGCTTAGAATATGAGAATTCACCCCTCCACTTT. Filled out from reference TRBV7-9 and TRBJ1-6, the complete variable domain reads DTGVSQNPRHKITKRGQNVTFRCDPISEHNRLYWYRQTLGQGPEFLTYFQNEAQLEKSRLLSDRFSAERPKGSFSTLEIQRTEQGDSAMYLCASSLEYENSPLHFGNGTRLTVT.

The rearrangement uses TRBV30 and TRBJ2-4; a possible D gene is TRBD1 (6 bases). Germline V lookup: CDR1 GTSNPN, CDR2 SVGIG (reference sequence). The CDR3 runs to 16 residues. The V end lost 0 bases, the J end lost 0 bases, and 12 bases lay between the germline ends. The chain's CDR3 is CAWSVGQSLAKNIQYF. The CDR3 coding sequence is TGTGCCTGGAGTGTCGGACAGTCACTAGCCAAAAACATTCAGTACTTC.

This clonotype was recorded at least ten times. The chain couples TRBV2 to TRBJ1-6; the match to TRBD1 covers 10 bases. In germline, CDR1 is SNHLY, CDR2 FYNNEI. The ends lost 11 bases at V and 4 bases at J; junction bases unmatched: 5. The CDR3 totals 14 residues. The CDR3 nucleotides are TGTGCCGGGACAGGGGAGGCGTATAATTCACCCCTCCACTTT. Translation gives CAGTGEAYNSPLHF.

This clonotype showed up many times. The chain uses TRBV7-2 and TRBJ2-3; D tentatively fits TRBD1 or TRBD2 (5 bases each). Deletions cut 5 bases from V and 4 bases from J, with 19 bases between. CDR3 length: 16 residues. Germline lookup yields CDR1 SGHTA and CDR2 FQGNSA. The CDR3 DNA sequence: TGTGCCAGCAGCCAGCGGACTCCCCGGGGCCCAGATACGCAGTATTTT. This codes for CASSQRTPRGPDTQYF. Combining the CDR3 with reference TRBV7-2 and TRBJ2-3 gives the whole variable domain GAGVSQSPSNKVTEKGKDVELRCDPISGHTALYWYRQSLGQGLEFLIYFQGNSAPDKSGLPSDRFSAERTGGSVSTLTIQRTQQEDSAVYLCASSQRTPRGPDTQYFGPGTRLTVL.

The table lists this clonotype with a few counts. This chain joins TRBV4-1 and TRBJ1-1, with no clear D. The germline gives CDR1 MGHRA, CDR2 YSYEKL. This CDR3 comprises 15 residues. Trimming removed 0 bases at V and 6 bases at J, with 14 bases between. CDR3 DNA: TGCGCCAGCAGCCAAGATTCGGTGTTCCGGTCTGAAGCTTTCTTT. It translates to CASSQDSVFRSEAFF.

This clonotype was picked up many times. This rearrangement joins TRBV5-4 to TRBJ2-7; unclear D gene. Germline V CDR1 and CDR2: SGHNT, YYREEE (reference sequence). The CDR3 consists of 13 residues. The V and J ends lost 4 bases and 3 bases respectively, with 11 bases between them. The CDR3 protein is CASSASPRYEQYF. CDR3 in DNA: TGTGCCAGCAGCGCCTCCCCCCGCTACGAGCAGTACTTC.

This clonotype came up a few times. The J gene is TRBJ2-3, the V gene TRBV28; TRBD1 matches 8 bases. CDR1 MDHEN and CDR2 SYDVKM come from the germline V gene. The CDR3 is 17 residues long. The trim removed 3 bases at V and 1 base at J, leaving 9 bases unmatched. In DNA form, the CDR3 reads TGTGCCAGCAGTTTTGCAGGGGGCGCGTTCGGCACAGATACGCAGTATTTT. This translates into CASSFAGGAFGTDTQYF.

The chain joins TRBV7-9 to TRBJ2-1, with D unclear. Trimming left V 2 bases short and J 10 bases short, with 9 bases between. CDR1 and CDR2 (germline): SEHNR, FQNEAQ (reference sequence). The CDR3 consists of 12 residues. The CDR3 region is CASSLLRTEQFF. The CDR3 DNA sequence: TGTGCCAGCAGCTTATTGCGGACGGAGCAGTTCTTC.

This clonotype was counted ten times or more. The chain recombines TRBV20-1 with TRBJ1-5; 11 bases align to TRBD1. The CDR3 spans 18 residues. Germline V CDR1 and CDR2: DFQATT, SNEGSKA (reference sequence). J was trimmed by 3 bases and V by 6 bases; bases with no gene match: 16. The CDR3 here is CSANLGTGGLLYNQPQHF. The CDR3 DNA sequence: TGCAGTGCAAACCTAGGGACAGGGGGTCTCCTATACAATCAGCCCCAGCATTTT.

In its sample, this clonotype was seen many times. The V and J genes are TRBV6-5 and TRBJ1-6; D uncertain. The germline CDR1 and CDR2 sequences are MNHEY and SVGAGI. V lost 0 bases and J 7 bases, leaving 4 bases between the germline ends. This CDR3 is built from 13 residues. The CDR3 loop reads CASSYSGNSPLHF. The CDR3 DNA reads TGTGCCAGCAGTTACTCCGGGAATTCACCCCTCCACTTT.

This clonotype was counted a few times. This sequence joins TRBV20-1 and TRBJ2-1; 7 nucleotides align to TRBD2. Trimming cost V 2 bases and J 9 bases; bases outside gene matches: 7. This CDR3 has 13 amino acids. Germline assignment: CDR1 DFQATT and CDR2 SNEGSKA (reference sequence). Here the CDR3 reads CSARLAGSSEQFF. The CDR3, as DNA: TGCAGTGCTAGATTAGCGGGCTCTAGTGAGCAGTTCTTC.

This clonotype showed up just a few times. This chain's CDR3 is CASTRREGTYEQYV. The CDR3 coding sequence is TGTGCCAGCACCCGTAGGGAGGGCACCTACGAGCAGTACGTC. J is TRBJ2-7 and V is TRBV6-6; 7 nucleotides agree with TRBD2. The V and J ends lost 7 bases and 2 bases, in that order; junction bases with no gene match: 8. Germline V CDR1 and CDR2: MNHNY, SVGAGI (reference sequence). This CDR3 is built from 14 residues.

This clonotype was counted many times. The rearrangement links TRBV5-1 to TRBJ2-6; D ambiguous. The V gene's germline CDR1 is SGHRS and CDR2 YFSETQ. Trimming shortened V by 1 base and J by 1 base, and 6 bases separated the two germline ends. This CDR3 spans 15 amino acids. The CDR3 is CASSLMVSGANVLTF. The CDR3 nucleotides are TGCGCCAGCAGCTTGATGGTTTCTGGGGCCAACGTCCTGACTTTC.